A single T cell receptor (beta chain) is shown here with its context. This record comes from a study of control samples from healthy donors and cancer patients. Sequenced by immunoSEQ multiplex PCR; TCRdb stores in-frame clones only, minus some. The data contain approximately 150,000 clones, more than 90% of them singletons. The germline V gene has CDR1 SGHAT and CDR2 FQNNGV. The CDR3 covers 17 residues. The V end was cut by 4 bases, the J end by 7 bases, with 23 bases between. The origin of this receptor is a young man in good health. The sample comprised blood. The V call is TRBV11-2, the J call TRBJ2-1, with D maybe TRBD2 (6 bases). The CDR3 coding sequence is TGTGCCAGCAGCTACTTTGGTAGCGGCATCGCGGGAAATGAGCAGTTCTTC. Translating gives CASSYFGSGIAGNEQFF.